This TCR beta chain was documented in a study of OX40 agonist ivuxolimab in advanced cancers. The repertoire was sequenced with immunoSEQ multiplex PCR; TCRdb's copy has only in-frame clones and lacks some. The repertoire has about 53,000 clones, approximately 90% of them found once; the top ten carry less than 2%. V lost 0 bases and J 2 bases, leaving 8 bases between the germline ends. Germline V lookup: CDR1 MNHEY, CDR2 SVGAGI. The length of the CDR3 is 15 residues. The rearrangement uses TRBV6-5 and TRBJ1-3; no clear D. The TCR sequence derives from an adult with an advanced solid tumor such as melanoma, head and neck, liver or kidney cancer. The sample consisted of CD4+ or CD8+ T cells sorted from blood, taken in a trial of the OX40 agonist ivuxolimab. DNA of the CDR3: TGTGCCAGCAGTTACTCGGAGGGAACTGGAAACACCATATATTTT. It translates to CASSYSEGTGNTIYF.